The T cell receptor beta chain under discussion was sequenced for a study of Ad26.COV2.S vaccination and SARS-CoV-2 variants. Described treatment: 15 to 20 received Ad26.COV2.S at low or high dose, single or two shots; several received placebo; per-sample allocation not given. Material that was analyzed had been drawn on day 63 after the first vaccine or placebo injection. General observations from the study: Spike-specific TCR breadth ran higher among vaccine recipients than placebo recipients.

The method was immunoSEQ multiplex PCR; TCRdb's version includes in-frame clones alone and lacks a portion of them. Of 300,000 to 400,000 clones detected, about 88% appear once; the ten largest clones hold 9.5% to 12%. Details on this clone: The antigen is not known.

V was shortened by 3 bases and J by 2 bases, with 11 bases between the two germline ends. The CDR3 length is 16 residues. The V gene's germline CDR1 is MDHEN and CDR2 SYDVKM. The chain links TRBV28 to TRBJ2-6; D is perhaps TRBD1 (5 bases). This sequence originates from a person between 18 and 65 years old who received the Ad26.COV2.S COVID-19 vaccine or a placebo. Sequencing used peripheral blood, obtained in a trial of Ad26.COV2.S vaccine versus placebo. This CDR3 is CASSLTAQAGANVLTF. The CDR3 nucleotides read TGTGCCAGCAGTTTGACCGCACAGGCTGGGGCCAACGTCCTGACTTTC.